This T cell receptor beta chain was captured in a study of blood T cell repertoires in COVID-19 (dated by TCRdb to about 2020). For the study in its entirety: The collaborator samples originated in the United States, Italy and Spain and spanned the acute and convalescent phases of COVID-19. The dataset comprised deeply sampled blood TCRbeta repertoires from subjects exposed to, actively infected with, or recovered from COVID-19. Where available, HLA class I and class II types were obtained from metadata supplied by the sample provider rather than from assay-based typing. The prospective study material was composed of cDNA or gDNA derived from T cells, B-cell-depleted T cells, or PBMCs. A de-identified subject ID, COVID-19 status, age in years and sex were almost always included in the sample metadata. The repertoires were released in a freely available public database intended as a resource for research on the immune response to SARS-CoV-2. Samples were obtained from the ongoing ImmuneRACE study (first 160 participants) and from 1,200 or so subjects provided by 6 global collaborators. Study-wide findings and limitations: How much clinical and demographic metadata was included differed by source and by participant, and the metadata was provided uncurated.

The CDR3 measures 17 amino acids from cysteine to phenylalanine. The entry retains the CDR3 DNA only, 51 bases that are in frame from base 1. At the junction V is shortened by 4 bases and J by 2 bases, with 21 bases in between. The germline V gene gives CDR1 as SGHTS and CDR2 as YDEGEE. This clone has just one count. Its specific antigen is unknown. No per-base quality is available; no much larger clone lies one base away. Whole blood was collected in K2EDTA tubes by collaborating institutions according to the institutions' own protocols. For TCRbeta analysis, collaborators shipped samples in one of three forms: frozen whole blood, isolated PBMCs, or DNA extracted from either of those sample types. TCRbeta CDR3 regions were amplified from genomic DNA using the immunoSEQ Assay, a bias-controlled multiplex PCR. Concerning the study's data processing: Nucleated cell counts per sample were estimated from amplification of reference gene primers within the assay. Sequence reads were collapsed and filtered to measure the absolute abundance of every unique TCRbeta CDR3 rearrangement. For each sample, productive Simpson clonality was calculated by taking the square root of Simpson's diversity index across productive rearrangements. Held by TCRdb, this immuneACCESS table contains in-frame sequences only and omits some clones. Under half of the omission traces to an unresolved V gene where checked; the cause of the rest is unknown. The V and J calls and clone size come from that table; D and trimming were worked out from the DNA. The sample contains roughly 140,000 clones, around 84% of them found a single time. The ten largest account for around 13% of the sample.

The TCR comes from a man aged 55-75 years with active or convalescent COVID-19. Recombination joined TRBV5-8 with TRBJ1-1; no D gene is confidently identified. The sample comprised peripheral blood. The DNA sequence follows: TGTGCCAGCAGCCCACGGTCCTATTTTAACTCAAACACTGAAGCTTTCTTT. Translated, this is CASSPRSYFNSNTEAFF.